This TCR beta chain was found in a study of T-cell reconstitution after alpha-beta-depleted transplantation in children. Whole-study results and caveats: The origin of alpha-beta T cells about two months after transplant was reportedly several hundred expanded graft clones. T-cell counts and diversity at one year following transplant were attributed mainly to newly produced T cells.

Turning to this clonotype: No antigen is known for it.

The library targeted TCRbeta and was prepared with unique molecular identifiers. TCRdb re-called the PCR reads through MiXCR, storing one row per CDR3 protein. The sample has roughly 120,000 distinct CDR3 sequences, under 30% seen once. Germline V gives CDR1 SGHRS, CDR2 YFSETQ. The V end was cut by 0 bases, the J end by 6 bases, with 10 bases between. The CDR3 runs to 14 residues. V and J are TRBV5-1 and TRBJ2-4, with D possibly being TRBD1 or TRBD2 (5 bases each). The source material was PBMCs, mostly from graft donor cells, sampled 180 days after TCRalphabeta/CD19-depleted stem cell transplant. The TCR sequence derives from a male patient under 10 years old who had a stem cell transplant for chronic granulomatous disease, so the T cells may come from the graft donor. CDR3 protein: CASSLEPRGNIQYF. DNA of the CDR3: TGCGCCAGCAGCTTGGAACCGAGGGGAAACATTCAGTACTTC.